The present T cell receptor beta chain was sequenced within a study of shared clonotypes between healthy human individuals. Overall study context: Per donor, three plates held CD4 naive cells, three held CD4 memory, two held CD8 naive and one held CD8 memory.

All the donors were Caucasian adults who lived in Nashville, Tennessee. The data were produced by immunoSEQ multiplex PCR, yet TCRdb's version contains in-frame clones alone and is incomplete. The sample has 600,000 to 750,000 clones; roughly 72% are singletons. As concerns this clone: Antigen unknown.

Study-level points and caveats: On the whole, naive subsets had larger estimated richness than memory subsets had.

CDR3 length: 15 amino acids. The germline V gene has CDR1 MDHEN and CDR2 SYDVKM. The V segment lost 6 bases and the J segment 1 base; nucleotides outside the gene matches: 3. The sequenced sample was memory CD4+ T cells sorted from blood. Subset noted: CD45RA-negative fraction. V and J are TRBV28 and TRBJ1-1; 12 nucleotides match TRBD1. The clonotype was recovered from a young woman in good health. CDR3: CASRGQGAGNTEAFF. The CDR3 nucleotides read TGTGCCAGCAGGGGACAGGGGGCGGGGAACACTGAAGCTTTCTTT.